This T cell receptor beta chain stems from a study of cytomegalovirus exposure and HLA in healthy donors. The table lists this clone with a count of one. Clones were sequenced by immunoSEQ multiplex PCR, and TCRdb holds only the in-frame ones, with some missing. The table includes 150,000 or so clones, 84% detected once. CDR3 length: 14 amino acids. V shed 1 base and J shed 0 bases, with 8 bases lying between them. CDR1 SGHRS and CDR2 YFSETQ come from the germline V gene. The sequenced sample consisted of PBMCs. The source of this sequence is a man between 25 and 39 years old in good health and CMV-seropositive. The V call is TRBV5-1, the J call TRBJ2-7; D remains ambiguous. This CDR3 is CASSLQATSYEQYF. CDR3 in DNA: TGCGCCAGCAGCTTGCAAGCGACCTCCTACGAGCAGTACTTC.